Below, 11 T cell receptor beta chains from the same sample are listed, as sequenced in a study of blood T cell repertoires in COVID-19. Here immunoSEQ multiplex PCR was the method, and the copy in TCRdb shows in-frame clones only, minus some. The top ten hold 4.5% of the sample, which has 90,000 to 100,000 clones, about 90% seen once. Material for sequencing was peripheral blood. The origin of the receptors is a man between 65 and 79 years old with acute or convalescent COVID-19.

The CDR3 DNA reads as TGTGCCAGCAGTGCCCGGGGAGGCGGCCTCTCCTACGAGCAGTACGTC. Protein: CASSARGGGLSYEQYV. The chain employs TRBV6-1 and TRBJ2-7, with D maybe TRBD2 (6 bases). Trimming cost V 4 bases and J 0 bases, with 16 bases left between them. Germline CDR1 reads MNHNS; CDR2 reads SASEGT. The CDR3 is 16 amino acids.

This clone turned up a few times. The CDR3 DNA reads as TGTGCCAGCAGCGCCAGGGGGCCGGGCACCGGGGAGCTGTTTTTT. Protein product: CASSARGPGTGELFF. The rearrangement joins TRBV9 to TRBJ2-2; 8 positions match TRBD1. In germline, CDR1 is SGDLS, CDR2 YYNGEE. V lost 3 bases and J lost 4; bases outside the gene matches: 5. The CDR3 is made up of 15 amino acids.

CDR3 sequence: CSAQIWRPPNYGYTF. In DNA, the CDR3 is TGCAGCGCCCAAATATGGAGGCCCCCAAACTATGGCTACACCTTC. The genes are TRBV29-1 and TRBJ1-2, with D unresolved. This CDR3 contains 15 residues. Between the trimmed V and J ends, which lost 7 bases and 2 bases, there was a span of 20 bases. Germline CDR1 is SQVTM and CDR2 is ANQGSEA.

V is TRBV30 and J is TRBJ1-6; perhaps TRBD1 as D (5 bases). The CDR3 has 14 amino acids. Germline assignment: CDR1 GTSNPN and CDR2 SVGIG (reference sequence). Trimming pared 0 bases from V and 11 bases from J, leaving 14 bases between. CDR3 coding DNA: TGTGCCTGGAGTGTACAAGGGGTAGGGGCACCCCTCCACTTT. Its protein is CAWSVQGVGAPLHF.

Note on this clone: The same CDR3 can be traced to other DNA sequences in this sample. V is TRBV19 and J is TRBJ1-5; TRBD1 matches at 7 bases. Per the germline V gene, CDR1 is LNHDA and CDR2 is SQIVND (reference sequence). After removal of 5 bases from V and 2 bases from J, the junction contained 3 bases not matched to a gene. CDR3 length equals 14 residues. CDR3: CASSVTGGNQPQHF. CDR3 DNA sequence: TGTGCCAGTAGTGTAACAGGGGGCAATCAGCCCCAGCATTTT.

This clone was picked up a small number of times. The chain couples TRBV5-6 to TRBJ2-1; D is undetermined. The ends were cut back, 0 bases at V and 5 bases at J, with 6 bases in the middle. Germline CDR1 is SGHDT and CDR2 is YYEEEE. The CDR3 contains 13 residues. CDR3 region: CASSLVLDNEQFF. CDR3 bases: TGTGCCAGCAGCTTGGTCCTTGACAATGAGCAGTTCTTC.

The chain couples TRBV7-9 to TRBJ2-1; 9 bases line up with TRBD1. CDR1 and CDR2 (germline): SEHNR, FQNEAQ (reference sequence). The CDR3 totals 19 residues. V shed 0 bases and J 4 bases; nucleotides not matched to a gene: 13. In nucleotides, the CDR3 is TGTGCCAGCAGCTTAGCCAGTCTATTCACAGGGGGCCTGTACAATGAGCAGTTCTTC. This gives the protein CASSLASLFTGGLYNEQFF.

The chain joins TRBV5-1 to TRBJ2-3; 10 bases match TRBD2. V was pared by 2 bases and J by 3 bases, with 6 bases of the junction left unmatched. The CDR3 has 16 amino acids. The germline V gene encodes CDR1 SGHRS and CDR2 YFSETQ. CDR3 amino acids: CASSLYQRGGTDTQYF. The CDR3 nucleotides read TGCGCCAGCAGCTTATATCAGCGGGGGGGTACAGATACGCAGTATTTT.

The V call is TRBV19, the J call TRBJ2-5; 8 positions match TRBD1. The CDR3 extends over 16 amino acids. Germline values: CDR1 LNHDA, CDR2 SQIVND (reference sequence). With 3 bases clipped from V and 5 bases from J, the junction kept 11 bases outside the gene matches. In nucleotides, the CDR3 is TGTGCCAGTAGTATGGGTCAGGGGGCTGGATTGGAGACCCAGTACTTC. This translates into CASSMGQGAGLETQYF. The full variable domain, in which reference TRBV19 and TRBJ2-5 provide the parts outside the CDR3, is DGGITQSPKYLFRKEGQNVTLSCEQNLNHDAMYWYRQDPGQGLRLIYYSQIVNDFQKGDIAEGYSVSREKKESFPLTVTSAQKNPTAFYLCASSMGQGAGLETQYFGPGTRLLVL.

The chain combines TRBV6-1 with TRBJ1-6; perhaps TRBD1 as D (5 bases). Trimming removed 1 base from V and 10 bases from J, with 14 bases in between. The germline gives CDR1 MNHNS, CDR2 SASEGT. CDR3 size: 15 residues. The CDR3 DNA reads TGTGCCAGCAGTGAAGGAAAGGGGTCGGGCTCACCCCTCCACTTT. It yields the protein CASSEGKGSGSPLHF.

V is TRBV2 and J is TRBJ2-7, with D possibly matching TRBD1 (5 bases). V gave up 4 bases and J gave up 1 base, with 8 bases separating them. CDR1 is SNHLY, CDR2 FYNNEI, per germline. The CDR3 has 13 amino acids. The DNA for the CDR3 is TGTGCCAGCAGTGGGGGCAAATCCTACGAGCAGTACTTC. It codes for CASSGGKSYEQYF.